These T cell receptor beta chains were read from a single sample in a study of T-cell memory formation after mild COVID-19. Via MiXCR, TCRdb re-called the 5' RACE reads, giving one row per CDR3 protein. Of over 400,000 distinct CDR3 sequences in the sample, 20% to 30% are singletons; the top ten hold 13%. The sample taken for sequencing was PBMCs or a T cell subset sorted from them (not recorded which). All receptors come from an adult woman who had mild COVID-19 (a few samples of this study predate the infection). Cell type and time point are not known. The CDR3 runs from the conserved cysteine through the conserved F or W. D genes are given only for firm matches. Size is omitted from some rows. Given values are once, few, many or a class for expanded clones.

CASSQGQVTFF TGTGCCAGCAGCCAGGGGCAGGTTACTTTCTTT . TRBJ1-1 11 . TRBV7-9
CASSLAHSTEAFF TGTGCCAGCAGCTTAGCTCACAGCACTGAAGCTTTCTTT few TRBJ1-1 13 . TRBV11-2
CASSYQGQGFPYEQYF TGTGCCAGCAGTTACCAGGGACAGGGGTTCCCCTACGAGCAGTACTTC . TRBJ2-7 16 TRBD1 TRBV6-5
CSARDLQGLYGYTF TGCAGTGCTAGAGACTTGCAGGGGCTCTATGGCTACACCTTC . TRBJ1-2 14 . TRBV20-1
CASSLVRRGTGYGYTF TGTGCCAGCAGCTTAGTTCGGAGGGGAACAGGGTATGGCTACACCTTC . TRBJ1-2 16 . TRBV7-2
CASSPLAGGSNQPQHF TGTGCCAGCAGTCCCCTTGCAGGGGGGAGCAATCAGCCCCAGCATTTT once TRBJ1-5 16 TRBD1 TRBV27
CASSLGQNYEQYF TGTGCCAGCAGTTTGGGGCAGAACTACGAGCAGTACTTC . TRBJ2-7 13 . TRBV27
CASSLYGTEAFF TGCGCCAGCAGCTTGTATGGGACTGAAGCTTTCTTT . TRBJ1-1 12 . TRBV5-1
CASSRLQGTFNEQYF TGTGCCAGCAGCCGATTACAGGGTACCTTCAACGAGCAGTACTTC . TRBJ2-7 15 . TRBV7-6
CASSLGGGLSDTQYF TGTGCCAGCAGCTTAGGCGGGGGGTTATCAGATACGCAGTATTTT . TRBJ2-3 15 TRBD2 TRBV5-4
CAISTGVNYNSPLHF TGTGCCATCTCAACAGGGGTTAATTATAATTCACCCCTCCACTTT . TRBJ1-6 15 TRBD1 TRBV10-3
CATSDARGRGETQYF TGTGCCACCAGTGATGCTCGAGGTAGAGGAGAGACCCAGTACTTC many TRBJ2-5 15 . TRBV24-1
CASSSPGREGEQYF TGTGCCAGCAGCTCCCCCGGCAGAGAGGGCGAGCAGTACTTC . TRBJ2-7 14 . TRBV7-8
CASSPTGQNYGYTF TGTGCCAGCAGTCCTACAGGGCAAAACTATGGCTACACCTTC many TRBJ1-2 14 . TRBV7-8
CASSRGVKAQETQYF TGTGCCAGCAGCAGGGGGGTCAAGGCACAAGAGACCCAGTACTTC . TRBJ2-5 15 . TRBV11-3
CSASPMANHAGTQYF TGCAGTGCTAGTCCTATGGCTAACCATGCAGGTACGCAGTATTTT few TRBJ2-3 15 . TRBV20-1
CAISVRGGTETQYF TGTGCCATCAGTGTCCGGGGGGGCACAGAGACCCAGTACTTC . TRBJ2-5 14 TRBD2 TRBV10-3
CASRKGTGGYEQYF TGTGCCAGCAGGAAGGGGACAGGGGGTTACGAGCAGTACTTC . TRBJ2-7 14 TRBD1 TRBV2
CASSPLPRLAFADTQYF TGTGCCAGCAGCCCCCTTCCCCGACTAGCTTTCGCAGATACGCAGTATTTT few TRBJ2-3 17 TRBD2 TRBV9
CASSQDRTPNEQFF TGTGCCAGCAGCCAAGATCGGACGCCAAATGAGCAGTTCTTC few TRBJ2-1 14 . TRBV3-1
CASSQPRQGLSNQPQHF TGCGCCAGCAGCCAACCACGACAGGGACTGAGCAATCAGCCCCAGCATTTT few TRBJ1-5 17 TRBD1 TRBV4-1
CASSQDHRTAPGEQYF TGCGCCAGCAGCCAAGATCACCGGACAGCGCCGGGCGAGCAGTACTTC few TRBJ2-7 16 . TRBV4-3
CASSDTSKGRDNTEAFF TGTGCCAGCAGCGACACGAGCAAGGGGCGCGATAACACTGAAGCTTTCTTT few TRBJ1-1 17 . TRBV7-9
CASSLLQGYEQYF TGTGCCAGCAGCTTACTGCAGGGCTACGAGCAGTACTTC many TRBJ2-7 13 . TRBV11-2
CASSQDLGRGRETQYF TGCGCCAGCAGCCAAGATCTGGGCAGGGGGCGGGAGACCCAGTACTTC . TRBJ2-5 16 TRBD1 TRBV4-3
CASSQDHPGHKETQYF TGCGCCAGCAGCCAAGATCATCCAGGGCATAAGGAAACCCAGTACTTC few TRBJ2-5 16 . TRBV4-3
CATSRDTQYEQYF TGTGCCACCAGCAGAGATACCCAATACGAGCAGTACTTC many TRBJ2-7 13 . TRBV15
CASSSTQDSLNRNEQFF TGCGCCAGCAGCTCCACACAGGACAGCTTGAATAGGAATGAGCAGTTCTTC . TRBJ2-1 17 . TRBV5-1
CASSLASLGSGANVLTF TGCGCCAGCAGCTTGGCCAGCCTCGGCTCTGGGGCCAACGTCCTGACTTTC few TRBJ2-6 17 . TRBV5-1
CATSRRGLFVGNEQFF TGTGCCACCAGCAGGAGAGGGTTGTTTGTTGGCAATGAGCAGTTCTTC . TRBJ2-1 16 . TRBV15
CASSTRENTEAFF TGTGCCAGCAGCACCAGGGAGAACACTGAAGCTTTCTTT few TRBJ1-1 13 . TRBV11-2
CASSVVPSYEQYF TGTGCCAGCAGCGTAGTCCCCTCCTACGAGCAGTACTTC few TRBJ2-7 13 . TRBV5-4
CASSLSSKGSLTNEKLFF TGTGCCAGCAGCTTGAGTTCAAAGGGATCGTTAACTAATGAAAAACTGTTTTTT few TRBJ1-4 18 . TRBV5-5
CASSDRTVYNEQFF TGTGCCAGCAGCGACAGGACTGTTTACAATGAGCAGTTCTTC . TRBJ2-1 14 . TRBV5-8
CASSYGQGGYGYTF TGTGCCAGCAGCTATGGACAGGGGGGCTATGGCTACACCTTC . TRBJ1-2 14 TRBD1 TRBV27
CASSPGLAASGELFF TGTGCCAGCAGCCCGGGACTAGCGGCTTCCGGGGAGCTGTTTTTT few TRBJ2-2 15 TRBD2 TRBV7-3
CASSLTGGETISYNEQFF TGTGCCAGCAGTCTGACAGGGGGCGAGACAATCTCCTACAATGAGCAGTTCTTC many TRBJ2-1 18 TRBD1 TRBV6-2/TRBV6-3
CASSLRGVDTGELFF TGTGCCAGCAGTTTAAGGGGGGTGGACACCGGGGAGCTGTTTTTT . TRBJ2-2 15 . TRBV12-3/TRBV12-4
CASSHRVGDTGELFF TGCGCCAGCAGCCACCGGGTTGGGGACACCGGGGAGCTGTTTTTT . TRBJ2-2 15 . TRBV4-3
CASSFGLRNTEAFF TGTGCCAGCAGTTTTGGACTTCGGAACACTGAAGCTTTCTTT many TRBJ1-1 14 . TRBV7-9
CASSPHRDRGYNEQFF TGTGCCAGCAGCCCACATCGGGACAGGGGCTACAATGAGCAGTTCTTC few TRBJ2-1 16 TRBD1 TRBV7-8
CASSFAGLAGAGEQFF TGTGCCAGCAGCTTTGCCGGACTAGCGGGAGCGGGTGAGCAGTTCTTC few TRBJ2-1 16 TRBD2 TRBV7-9
CASREPGQGDEQYF TGTGCCAGCAGAGAGCCGGGACAGGGGGACGAGCAGTACTTC . TRBJ2-7 14 TRBD1 TRBV6-1
CASSPDDRGRSPLHF TGTGCCAGCAGTCCGGATGACAGGGGGCGTTCACCCCTCCACTTT few TRBJ1-6 15 TRBD1 TRBV27
CASKLAGAISYNEQFF TGCGCCAGCAAACTAGCGGGAGCAATCTCCTACAATGAGCAGTTCTTC . TRBJ2-1 16 TRBD2 TRBV4-1
CASSRGVGEQFF TGTGCCAGCAGTCGAGGGGTCGGTGAGCAGTTCTTC . TRBJ2-1 12 . TRBV12-3/TRBV12-4
CASSSTGWNTEAFF TGTGCCAGCAGCTCCACCGGATGGAACACTGAAGCTTTCTTT . TRBJ1-1 14 . TRBV7-8
CSVEEGSGAHNEQFF TGCAGCGTTGAAGAGGGTTCGGGGGCACACAATGAGCAGTTCTTC few TRBJ2-1 15 . TRBV29-1
CASSQVVSSGYTF TGCGCCAGCAGCCAAGTAGTGAGTAGTGGCTACACCTTC . TRBJ1-2 13 . TRBV4-3
CSARLGYRNTEAFF TGCAGCGCCCGTTTGGGATATAGGAACACTGAAGCTTTCTTT . TRBJ1-1 14 . TRBV29-1
CASSLALDSYGYTF TGTGCCAGCAGCTTGGCCCTGGACAGCTATGGCTACACCTTC many TRBJ1-2 14 . TRBV7-9
CAWRYKMTERVIQYF TGTGCCTGGAGATATAAGATGACTGAGCGGGTCATTCAGTACTTC . TRBJ2-4 15 . TRBV30
CASSQVQSDRYEQYF TGCGCCAGCAGCCAAGTACAGTCGGACAGGTACGAGCAGTACTTC few TRBJ2-7 15 TRBD1 TRBV4-3
CASSYIRGASGNEQFF TGTGCCAGCAGTTACATTCGGGGGGCCTCCGGCAATGAGCAGTTCTTC . TRBJ2-1 16 . TRBV6-2/TRBV6-3
CASSVGTAYNQPQHF TGTGCCAGCAGCGTCGGGACAGCCTATAATCAGCCCCAGCATTTT . TRBJ1-5 15 TRBD1 TRBV7-2
CASSRPGLAGSGANVLTF TGTGCCAGCAGCCGCCCGGGACTAGCGGGATCTGGGGCCAACGTCCTGACTTTC . TRBJ2-6 18 TRBD2 TRBV7-2
CASSQGTGSQPQHF TGTGCCAGCAGCCAGGGGACAGGGAGTCAGCCCCAGCATTTT . TRBJ1-5 14 TRBD1 TRBV6-2/TRBV6-3
CASSLAIGVPGELFF TGTGCCAGCAGCTTAGCGATCGGCGTGCCCGGGGAGCTGTTTTTT . TRBJ2-2 15 . TRBV7-3
CASILGLAGAETQYF TGTGCCAGCATCCTGGGACTAGCGGGAGCAGAGACCCAGTACTTC . TRBJ2-5 15 TRBD2 TRBV7-9
CSARATSGGFKNIQYF TGCAGTGCTAGAGCGACTAGCGGGGGATTCAAAAACATTCAGTACTTC . TRBJ2-4 16 TRBD2 TRBV20-1